One sample yielded the 16 T cell receptor beta chains listed below, sequenced in a study of shared clonotypes between healthy human individuals. Using immunoSEQ multiplex PCR, the repertoire was profiled, and TCRdb retains in-frame clones only, with some absent. The sample lists 2 million to 2.5 million clones, around 93% occurring once. Positive CCR7 selection of CD45RO-negative cells yielded the naive CD8 cells, and terminally differentiated effector memory CD45RA+ cells were excluded. Sequences were obtained from naive CD8+ T cells from PBMCs. Receptors originate from a young man in good health. Some clones in this sample may be carry-over from other donors' samples.

A word on this clone: This specimen includes other DNA sequences encoding the same CDR3. This sequence joins TRBV7-9 and TRBJ2-1; D unresolved. Germline CDR1 reads SEHNR; CDR2 reads FQNEAQ (reference sequence). V lost 5 bases and J lost 7, with 12 bases in between. There are 13 residues in the CDR3. CDR3 sequence (DNA): TGTGCCAGCAGCCTCCCGGGTGGGAATGAGCAGTTCTTC. Protein: CASSLPGGNEQFF.

Concerning this clone itself: The same CDR3 is also encoded by other DNA sequences in this sample. J is TRBJ2-7 and V is TRBV27; D gene uncertain. V was pared by 0 bases and J by 4 bases, with 7 bases between. The CDR3 contains 13 residues. Germline V gene data show CDR1 as MNHEY and CDR2 as SMNVEV (reference sequence). The CDR3: CASSLSADYEQYF. In DNA, the CDR3 is TGTGCCAGCAGTTTATCGGCGGATTACGAGCAGTACTTC.

This chain links TRBV7-9 with TRBJ2-1; D is ambiguous. The CDR3 extends over 14 amino acids. Trimming stripped 5 bases from V and 5 bases from J, with 13 bases between. From germline, CDR1 is SEHNR and CDR2 FQNEAQ (reference sequence). The CDR3 here is CASSQVTENNEQFF. CDR3 in DNA: TGTGCCAGCAGCCAAGTCACAGAGAACAATGAGCAGTTCTTC.

This chain links TRBV19 with TRBJ2-1; a possible D gene is TRBD2 (6 bases). The CDR3 contains 15 residues. V lost 6 bases and J lost 2, with 14 bases in between. CDR1 and CDR2 (germline): LNHDA, SQIVND (reference sequence). CDR3 sequence reads: CASSRGLFTYNEQFF. CDR3 bases: TGTGCCAGTAGCCGGGGACTCTTTACCTACAATGAGCAGTTCTTC.

The V call is TRBV7-6, the J call TRBJ1-4; D unresolved. In germline, CDR1 is SGHVS, CDR2 FNYEAQ. Between the trimmed V and J ends, which lost 5 bases and 4 bases, there was a span of 11 bases. The CDR3 has 14 residues. CDR3 nucleotide sequence: TGTGCCAGCAGCCTGTTAGGGCATAATGAAAAACTGTTTTTT. This sequence encodes CASSLLGHNEKLFF.

The chain combines TRBV5-1 with TRBJ2-7; 7 bases are a match to TRBD1. The CDR3 is made up of 12 amino acids. V shed 4 bases and J 4 bases; nucleotides not matched to a gene: 2. Per germline, CDR1 SGHRS and CDR2 YFSETQ. For the CDR3, the DNA is TGCGCCAGCAGCGCGGACAGGTACGAGCAGTACTTC. Protein: CASSADRYEQYF.

The V call is TRBV7-8, the J call TRBJ2-7; D is perhaps TRBD1 (5 bases). Germline CDR1 and CDR2: SGHVS and FQNEAQ. This CDR3 has 15 residues. V was clipped by 3 bases and J by 6 bases, with 18 bases between them. The CDR3 here is CASSFIRLVGAEQYF. CDR3 coding DNA: TGTGCCAGCAGCTTTATCCGGTTGGTAGGGGCCGAGCAGTACTTC.

The chain couples TRBV28 to TRBJ2-5; the match to TRBD2 covers 11 bases. The end of the DNA fits TRBJ2-7 better, so the J call may be wrong. Per germline, CDR1 MDHEN and CDR2 SYDVKM. This CDR3 comprises 17 residues. Here the CDR3 reads CASSPLSGRAWSHEQYF. CDR3 coding DNA: TGTGCCAGCAGTCCCCTTAGCGGGAGGGCCTGGAGCCACGAGCAGTACTTC.

V and J are TRBV7-9 and TRBJ1-1; 7 bases agree with TRBD1. J was trimmed by 7 bases and V by 5 bases; bases with no gene match: 13. Germline V gene lookup returns CDR1 SEHNR and CDR2 FQNEAQ (reference sequence). The CDR3 spans 15 residues. CDR3 residues: CASSLPGQVLFEAFF. The DNA for the CDR3 is TGTGCCAGCAGCCTCCCTGGACAGGTCTTATTTGAAGCTTTCTTT.

The DNA for the CDR3 is TGTGCCAGTAGAAGGCAGGGCGACTATGGCTACACCTTC. Its protein product is CASRRQGDYGYTF. The chain employs TRBV19 and TRBJ1-2; a possible D gene is TRBD1 (5 bases). The CDR3 consists of 13 residues. V was trimmed by 6 bases and J by 3 bases, leaving 11 bases between them. CDR1 LNHDA and CDR2 SQIVND come from the germline V gene (reference sequence).

The CDR3 nucleotides read TGCAGCGTTGAAGTCCCTCCGGGGGCAGATACGCAGTATTTT. Its protein is CSVEVPPGADTQYF. The rearrangement joins TRBV29-1 to TRBJ2-3; maybe TRBD2 (6 bases). V dropped 1 base and J dropped 4 bases, with 12 bases sitting between them. The CDR3 sequence is 14 residues long. Germline V gene sequence: CDR1 SQVTM, CDR2 ANQGSEA.

This clone appeared once. J is TRBJ1-2 and V is TRBV6-5, with D unresolved. The germline V and J ends were trimmed by 8 bases and 6 bases, with 16 bases remaining between them. This CDR3 region has 13 residues. CDR1 and CDR2 (germline): MNHEY, SVGAGI. CDR3 DNA: TGTGCCAGCTGTGGAGACAAACGGGATGGCTACACCTTC. It yields the protein CASCGDKRDGYTF.

The chain joins TRBV29-1 to TRBJ2-3; no definite D call. This CDR3 comprises 14 residues. Germline CDR1 SQVTM, CDR2 ANQGSEA. Trimming took 4 bases from V and 0 from J, leaving 11 bases between them. The CDR3 loop reads CSVGGLLSTDTQYF. DNA of the CDR3: TGCAGCGTTGGTGGGCTCCTTAGCACAGATACGCAGTATTTT.

This clone was seen a single time. The CDR3 loop reads CASSESIATEAFF. The CDR3, as DNA: TGCGCCAGCAGTGAGTCGATAGCAACTGAAGCTTTCTTT. The chain joins TRBV10-1 to TRBJ1-1; the D is unclear. V was clipped by 0 bases and J by 5 bases, with 7 bases between them. The CDR3 totals 13 residues. Germline V gives CDR1 WNHNN, CDR2 SYGVQD (reference sequence).

V usage is TRBV7-9 and J usage is TRBJ2-1, with TRBD2 matching 7 bases. With 1 base clipped from V and 9 bases from J, the junction kept 9 bases outside the gene matches. This CDR3 has 15 amino acids. Germline V gene data show CDR1 as SEHNR and CDR2 as FQNEAQ (reference sequence). The CDR3 bases are TGTGCCAGCAGCTTAGGGGCGGGAGCTCGCGTTGAGCAGTTCTTC. As protein: CASSLGAGARVEQFF.

The rearrangement joins TRBV12-5 to TRBJ2-1; D possibly uses TRBD1 or TRBD2 (6 bases each). This CDR3 spans 13 amino acids. The germline gives CDR1 LGHNT, CDR2 FRNRAP. V lost 3 bases to trimming and J lost 9 bases, with 12 bases between them. Here the CDR3 reads CASGFSGGGEQFF. The DNA for the CDR3 is TGTGCTAGTGGTTTTTCCGGGGGCGGTGAGCAGTTCTTC.